A single sample is the source of the 10 T cell receptor beta chains below, sequenced in a study of blood T cell repertoires in COVID-19. Sequencing was performed with immunoSEQ multiplex PCR; in TCRdb, only in-frame clones are kept and a portion is missing. The repertoire consists of about 49,000 clones, with under 85% occurring once and the leading ten covering 13% to 15%. The sequenced material came from peripheral blood. These receptors were taken from a human donor in a cohort sampled during active COVID-19.

This clone was observed a few times. V gene TRBV28 combines with J gene TRBJ1-3; D gene unclear. This CDR3 spans 12 amino acids. Trimming took 8 bases from V and 0 from J, leaving 5 bases between them. Germline CDR1 and CDR2: MDHEN and SYDVKM. CDR3 in amino acids: CASLNSGNTIYF. The DNA of the CDR3 is TGTGCCAGCCTTAACTCTGGAAACACCATATATTTT.

This clone has a handful of counts. This chain uses TRBV7-2 with TRBJ2-6, with unresolved D. Germline CDR1 reads SGHTA; CDR2 reads FQGNSA. The V end was cut by 4 bases, the J end by 2 bases, with 9 bases between. This CDR3 region has 15 residues. The CDR3 bases are TGTGCCAGCAGCTCTCTTAGAACTGGGGCCAACGTCCTGACTTTC. This codes for CASSSLRTGANVLTF.

This clone was seen only a few times. The chain is built from TRBV7-9 and TRBJ1-2, with D perhaps matching TRBD1 (5 bases). CDR1 and CDR2 from the germline V gene are SEHNR and FQNEAQ (reference sequence). This CDR3 is 13 amino acids long. The germline V and J ends were trimmed by 7 bases and 4 bases, with 13 bases remaining between them. The CDR3 spells CASTLQGTYGYTF. The CDR3 DNA reads as TGTGCCAGCACCCTCCAGGGTACCTATGGCTACACCTTC.

Concerning this clone: The same CDR3 can be traced to other DNA sequences in this sample. This chain uses TRBV20-1 with TRBJ2-7, with D unresolved. V shed 2 bases and J shed 3 bases, with 5 bases lying between them. The germline V gene has CDR1 DFQATT and CDR2 SNEGSKA (reference sequence). The CDR3 length is 11 residues. The CDR3 region has the DNA TGCAGTGCTAGAAACAGCTACGAGCAGTACTTC. Encoded protein: CSARNSYEQYF.

The CDR3 reads CASSYSAGDQETQYF. CDR3 sequence (DNA): TGTGCCAGCAGTTACTCTGCGGGGGACCAAGAGACCCAGTACTTC. The chain combines TRBV6-2 or TRBV6-3 with TRBJ2-5, with 7 bases that match TRBD2. Germline V lookup: CDR1 MNHEY, CDR2 SVGEGT. The ends lost 0 bases at V and 0 bases at J; junction bases unmatched: 1. This CDR3 has 15 residues.

This clone was detected only a few times. The genes are TRBV7-6 and TRBJ2-7, with 12 bases matching TRBD2. V shed 5 bases, J shed 1 base, and the junction held 6 bases outside the gene matches. The length of the CDR3 is 16 residues. The germline CDR1 and CDR2 sequences are SGHVS and FNYEAQ. Here the CDR3 DNA reads TGTGCCAGCAGCCCGCGACTAGCGGGGGAATCCTACGAGCAGTACTTC. The encoded protein is CASSPRLAGESYEQYF. Supplemented by reference TRBV7-6 and TRBJ2-7, the full variable domain reads GAGVSQSPRYKVTKRGQDVALRCDPISGHVSLYWYRQALGQGPEFLTYFNYEAQQDKSGLPNDRFSAERPEGSISTLTIQRTEQRDSAMYRCASSPRLAGESYEQYFGPGTRLTVT.

V usage is TRBV7-3 and J usage is TRBJ2-7, with 14 positions matching TRBD2. The CDR3 runs to 16 residues. The V and J ends lost 5 bases and 3 bases, in that order; junction bases with no gene match: 6. Looked up from germline, CDR1 is SGHTA and CDR2 is FQGTGA. Written as DNA, the CDR3 is TGTGCCAGCAGCCCTTCCGGGACTAGCGGGAGCTACGAGCAGTACTTC. Protein product: CASSPSGTSGSYEQYF.

This clone was seen once. V and J are TRBV18 and TRBJ2-7; D uncertain. The V and J ends lost 2 bases and 1 base respectively, with 9 bases between them. The CDR3 length is 14 residues. Germline V gene sequence: CDR1 KGHSH, CDR2 LQKENI. For the CDR3, the DNA is TGTGCCAGCTCACCAGCGCAGGCTTCCTACGAGCAGTACTTC. It encodes CASSPAQASYEQYF.

This rearrangement joins TRBV1 to TRBJ1-5; TRBD1 was called by the table and not checked on the DNA. TRBV1 is tagged as a pseudogene. The CDR3 has 16 amino acids. In DNA, the CDR3 is TGCACCAGCAGCCACCCCGGGACAGCCCTCAATCAGCCCCAGCATTTT. The encoded protein is CTSSHPGTALNQPQHF.

The V and J genes are TRBV20-1 and TRBJ2-5; 8 bases agree with TRBD2. The CDR3 length is 14 residues. Germline CDR1 reads DFQATT; CDR2 reads SNEGSKA (reference sequence). V dropped 3 bases and J dropped 5; count of bases not matched to a gene: 8. CDR3 coding DNA: TGCAGTGCTAGTGTCGCTAGCGGGCTTGAGACCCAGTACTTC. It is translated as CSASVASGLETQYF.